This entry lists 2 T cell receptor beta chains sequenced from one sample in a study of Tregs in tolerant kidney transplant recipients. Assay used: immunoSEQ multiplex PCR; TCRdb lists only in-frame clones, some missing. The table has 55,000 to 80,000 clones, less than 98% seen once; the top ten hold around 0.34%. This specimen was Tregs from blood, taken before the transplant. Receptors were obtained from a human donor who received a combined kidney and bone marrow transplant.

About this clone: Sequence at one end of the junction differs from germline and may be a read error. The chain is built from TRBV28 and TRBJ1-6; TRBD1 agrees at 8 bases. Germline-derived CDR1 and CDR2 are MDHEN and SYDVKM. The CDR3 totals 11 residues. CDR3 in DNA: TGTGCCAGCAGTCGTCGACAGGGGATAGACTTT. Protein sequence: CASSRRQGIDF.

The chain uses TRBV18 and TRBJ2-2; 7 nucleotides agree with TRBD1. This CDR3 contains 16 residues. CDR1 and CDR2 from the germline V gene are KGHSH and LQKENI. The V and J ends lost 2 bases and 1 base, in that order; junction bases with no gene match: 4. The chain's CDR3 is CASSPWGTENTGELFF. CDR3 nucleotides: TGTGCCAGCTCACCATGGGGGACAGAGAACACCGGGGAGCTGTTTTTT.